The present T cell receptor (beta chain) was sequenced within a study of blood T cell repertoires in COVID-19. Whole-study context: The United States, Italy and Spain supplied acute and convalescent COVID-19 samples. The cDNA or gDNA used as material had been derived from T cells, B-cell-depleted T cells, or PBMCs.

Here immunoSEQ multiplex PCR was the method, and the copy in TCRdb shows in-frame clones only, minus some. The table includes around 80,000 clones, around 80% detected once. This CDR3 has 15 amino acids. V shed 6 bases, J shed 3 bases, and the junction held 4 bases outside the gene matches. From germline, CDR1 is SNHLY and CDR2 FYNNEI. Specimen: peripheral blood. The TCR comes from a woman older than 75 with active or convalescent COVID-19. The chain has TRBV2 and TRBJ2-1, with 11 bases matching TRBD2. The DNA for the CDR3 is TGTGCCAGCAGCGAACTAGCGGGAGTCTACAATGAGCAGTTCTTC. Translated: CASSELAGVYNEQFF.